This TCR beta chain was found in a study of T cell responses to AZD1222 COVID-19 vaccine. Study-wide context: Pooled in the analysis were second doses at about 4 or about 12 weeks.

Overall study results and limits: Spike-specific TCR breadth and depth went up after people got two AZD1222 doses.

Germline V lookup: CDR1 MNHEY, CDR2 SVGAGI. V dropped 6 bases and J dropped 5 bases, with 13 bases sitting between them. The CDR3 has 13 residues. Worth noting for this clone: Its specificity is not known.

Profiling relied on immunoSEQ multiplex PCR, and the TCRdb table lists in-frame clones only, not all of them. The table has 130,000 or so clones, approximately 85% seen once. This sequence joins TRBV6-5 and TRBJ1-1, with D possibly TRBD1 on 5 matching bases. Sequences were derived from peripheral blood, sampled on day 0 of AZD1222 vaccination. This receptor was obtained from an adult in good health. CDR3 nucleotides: TGTGCCAGCAGCTATCAGGGAGTTACTGAAGCTTTCTTT. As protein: CASSYQGVTEAFF.